The entry below gives a single T cell receptor (beta chain) sequence along with its context. CDR1 and CDR2 from the germline V gene are SEHNR and FQNEAQ (reference sequence). V lost 1 base to trimming and J lost 8 bases; unmatched junction nucleotides: 5. The length of the CDR3 is 15 residues. In the source study's methods: Estimation of nucleated cell counts relied on the amplification of reference gene primers. The assay was immunoSEQ multiplex PCR, and TCRdb's table has in-frame clones only and misses some. V and J calls and clone size follow that table, whereas D and trimming were derived from the DNA. The data contain about 46,000 clones, approximately 86% of them singletons. The sample comes from a study of blood T cell repertoires in COVID-19.

This sequence was found in a man in his 60s with acute or convalescent COVID-19. V usage is TRBV7-9 and J usage is TRBJ2-1, with 10 positions matching TRBD2. Sequencing was performed on peripheral blood. CDR3 amino acids: CASSLGLAGEDEQFF. The CDR3 DNA reads TGTGCCAGCAGCTTAGGGCTAGCGGGAGAAGATGAGCAGTTCTTC.